This TCR beta chain was captured in a study of cytomegalovirus exposure and HLA in healthy donors. Study results and caveats: A later analysis found common viral pathogens apparently linked to several of the most significant clusters. Apart from CMV serostatus, no immune exposure information was available. Certain sequence variants were highly shared and formed a cluster, and this cluster was likely a sequencing artifact.

The PCR employed 60 Vbeta primers together with 13 Jbeta primers. TCRdb keeps only in-frame clones here, not all; method: immunoSEQ multiplex PCR. This table holds 99,000 or so clones, over 75% found once. Looked up from germline, CDR1 is SGHDT and CDR2 is YYEEEE. The CDR3 spans 15 residues. V lost 3 bases, J lost 0 bases, and 13 bases lay in between. This clone was detected only a few times. Its antigen is currently unknown. The receptor was derived from a woman aged 18-29 years in good health and CMV-seropositive. V usage is TRBV5-6 and J usage is TRBJ2-7; possibly TRBD2 for D (6 bases). The sequenced material came from PBMCs. Written as DNA, the CDR3 is TGTGCCAGCAGCTCCCTTGGGGGAGGCTCCTACGAGCAGTACTTC. Encoded protein: CASSSLGGGSYEQYF. The whole variable domain, remainder taken from reference TRBV5-6 and TRBJ2-7, is DAGVTQSPTHLIKTRGQQVTLRCSPKSGHDTVSWYQQALGQGPQFIFQYYEEEERQRGNFPDRFSGHQFPNYSSELNVNALLLGDSALYLCASSSLGGGSYEQYFGPGTRLTVT.